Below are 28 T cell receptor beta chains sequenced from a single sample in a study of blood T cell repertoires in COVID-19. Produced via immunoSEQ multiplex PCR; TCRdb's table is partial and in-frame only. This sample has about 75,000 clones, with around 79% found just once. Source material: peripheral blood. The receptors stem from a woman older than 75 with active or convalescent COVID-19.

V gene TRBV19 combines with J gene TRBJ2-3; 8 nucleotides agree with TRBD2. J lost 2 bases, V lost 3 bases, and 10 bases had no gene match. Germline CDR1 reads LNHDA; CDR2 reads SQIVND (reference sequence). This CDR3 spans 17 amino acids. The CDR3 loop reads CASSMGSGGRFTDTQYF. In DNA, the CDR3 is TGTGCCAGTAGTATGGGGAGCGGGGGCCGGTTCACAGATACGCAGTATTTT.

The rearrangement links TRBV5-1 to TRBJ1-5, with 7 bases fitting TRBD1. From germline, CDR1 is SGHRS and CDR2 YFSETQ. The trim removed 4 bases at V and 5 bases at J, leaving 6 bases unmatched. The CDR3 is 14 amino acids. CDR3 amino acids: CASSRDSTDQPQHF. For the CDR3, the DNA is TGCGCCAGCAGCCGGGACAGCACGGATCAGCCCCAGCATTTT.

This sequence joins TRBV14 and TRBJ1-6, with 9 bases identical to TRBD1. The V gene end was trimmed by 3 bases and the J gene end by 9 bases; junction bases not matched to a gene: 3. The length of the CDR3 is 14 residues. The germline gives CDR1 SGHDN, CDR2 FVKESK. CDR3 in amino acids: CASSQDRGLSPLHF. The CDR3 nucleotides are TGTGCCAGCAGCCAGGACAGGGGCCTTTCACCCCTCCACTTT.

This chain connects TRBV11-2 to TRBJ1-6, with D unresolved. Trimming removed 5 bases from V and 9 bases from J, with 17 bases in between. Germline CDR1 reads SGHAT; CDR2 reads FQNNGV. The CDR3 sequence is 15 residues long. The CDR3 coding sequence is TGTGCCAGCAGCCCCAGACTCGGGATTCGTTCACCCCTCCACTTT. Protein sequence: CASSPRLGIRSPLHF.

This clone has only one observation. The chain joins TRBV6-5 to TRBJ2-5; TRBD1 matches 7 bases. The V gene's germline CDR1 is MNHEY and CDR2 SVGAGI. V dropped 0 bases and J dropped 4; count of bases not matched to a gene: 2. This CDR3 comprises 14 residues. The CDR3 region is CASSYSGGGETQYF. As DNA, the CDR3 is TGTGCCAGCAGTTACTCAGGGGGCGGAGAGACCCAGTACTTC.

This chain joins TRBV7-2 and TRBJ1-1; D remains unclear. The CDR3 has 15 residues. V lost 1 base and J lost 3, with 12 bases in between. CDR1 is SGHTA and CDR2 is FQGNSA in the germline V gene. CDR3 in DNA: TGTGCCAGCAGCTTAGGGGCCCTCGGGGACACTGAAGCTTTCTTT. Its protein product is CASSLGALGDTEAFF.

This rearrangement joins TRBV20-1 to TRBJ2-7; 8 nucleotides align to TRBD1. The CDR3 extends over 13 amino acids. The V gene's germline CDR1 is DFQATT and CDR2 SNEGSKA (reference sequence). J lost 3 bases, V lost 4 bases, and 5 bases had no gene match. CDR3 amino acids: CSAIDRGDYEQYF. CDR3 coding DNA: TGCAGTGCTATTGACAGGGGCGACTACGAGCAGTACTTC.

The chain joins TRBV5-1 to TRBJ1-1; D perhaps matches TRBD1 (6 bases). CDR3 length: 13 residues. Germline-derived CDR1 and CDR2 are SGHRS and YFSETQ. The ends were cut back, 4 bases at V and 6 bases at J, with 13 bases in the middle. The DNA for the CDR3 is TGCGCCAGCAGCAGGGGGAGGGGTCCTGAAGCTTTCTTT. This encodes CASSRGRGPEAFF. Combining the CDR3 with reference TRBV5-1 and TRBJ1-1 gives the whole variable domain KAGVTQTPRYLIKTRGQQVTLSCSPISGHRSVSWYQQTPGQGLQFLFEYFSETQRNKGNFPGRFSGRQFSNSRSEMNVSTLELGDSALYLCASSRGRGPEAFFGQGTRLTVV.

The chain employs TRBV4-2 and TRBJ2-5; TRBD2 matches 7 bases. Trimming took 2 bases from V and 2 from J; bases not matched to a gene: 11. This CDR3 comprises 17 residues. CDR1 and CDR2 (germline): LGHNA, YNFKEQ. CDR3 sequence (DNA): TGTGCCAGCAGCCAAAATTTTCGGGCTAGCGGACAAGAGACCCAGTACTTC. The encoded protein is CASSQNFRASGQETQYF.

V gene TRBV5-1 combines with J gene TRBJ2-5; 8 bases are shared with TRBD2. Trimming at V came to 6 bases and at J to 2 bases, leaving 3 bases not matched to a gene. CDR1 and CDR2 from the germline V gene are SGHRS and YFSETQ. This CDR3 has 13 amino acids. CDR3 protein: CASTIAGQETQYF. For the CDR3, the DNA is TGCGCCAGCACGATAGCGGGGCAAGAGACCCAGTACTTC.

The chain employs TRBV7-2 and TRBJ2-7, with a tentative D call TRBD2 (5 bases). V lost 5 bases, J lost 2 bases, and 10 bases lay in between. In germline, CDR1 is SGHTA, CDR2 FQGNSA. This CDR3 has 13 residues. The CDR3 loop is CASSPPTTYEQYF. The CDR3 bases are TGTGCCAGCAGCCCCCCGACTACCTACGAGCAGTACTTC.

The CDR3 DNA reads TGTGCCAGCAGTGAACAGGACACAGGGGGAAGGGGCGAGCAGTACTTC. It specifies CASSEQDTGGRGEQYF. The chain employs TRBV6-1 and TRBJ2-7; 8 bases line up with TRBD1. The CDR3 contains 16 residues. Trimming removed 2 bases from V and 6 bases from J; junction bases left unmatched: 12. In germline, CDR1 is MNHNS, CDR2 SASEGT.

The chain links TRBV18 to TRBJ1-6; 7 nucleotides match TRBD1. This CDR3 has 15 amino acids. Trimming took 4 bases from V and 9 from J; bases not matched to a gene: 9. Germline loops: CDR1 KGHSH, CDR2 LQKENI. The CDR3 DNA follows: TGTGCCAGCTCACGAAACCGGGACAGAACTTCACCCCTCCACTTT. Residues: CASSRNRDRTSPLHF.

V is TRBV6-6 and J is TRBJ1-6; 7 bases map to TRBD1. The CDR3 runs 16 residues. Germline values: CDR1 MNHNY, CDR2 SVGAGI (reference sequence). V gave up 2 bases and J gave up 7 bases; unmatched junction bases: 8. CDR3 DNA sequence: TGTGCCAGCAGTTACGACCCAGGGGGTGTAAATTCACCCCTCCACTTT. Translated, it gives CASSYDPGGVNSPLHF.

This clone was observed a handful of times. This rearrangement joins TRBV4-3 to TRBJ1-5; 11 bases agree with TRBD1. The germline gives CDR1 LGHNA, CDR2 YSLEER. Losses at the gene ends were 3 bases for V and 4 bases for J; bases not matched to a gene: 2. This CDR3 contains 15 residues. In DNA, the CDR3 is TGCGCCAGCAGCCAGGACAGGGGGCCAAATCAGCCCCAGCATTTT. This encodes CASSQDRGPNQPQHF.

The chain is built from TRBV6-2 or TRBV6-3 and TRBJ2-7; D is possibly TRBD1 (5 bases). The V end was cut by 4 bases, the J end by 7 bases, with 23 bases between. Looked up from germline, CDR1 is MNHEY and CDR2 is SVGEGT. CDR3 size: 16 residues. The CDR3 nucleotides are TGTGCCAGCAGTTTTGGAAGCAATGCTCCCCCAGGGGAGCAGTACTTC. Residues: CASSFGSNAPPGEQYF.

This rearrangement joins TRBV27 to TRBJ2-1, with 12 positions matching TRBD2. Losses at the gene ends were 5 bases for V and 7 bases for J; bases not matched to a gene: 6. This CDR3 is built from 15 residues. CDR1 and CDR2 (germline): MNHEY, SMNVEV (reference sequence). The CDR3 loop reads CASSTPSGRGNEQFF. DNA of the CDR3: TGTGCCAGCAGTACCCCTAGCGGGAGGGGAAATGAGCAGTTCTTC.

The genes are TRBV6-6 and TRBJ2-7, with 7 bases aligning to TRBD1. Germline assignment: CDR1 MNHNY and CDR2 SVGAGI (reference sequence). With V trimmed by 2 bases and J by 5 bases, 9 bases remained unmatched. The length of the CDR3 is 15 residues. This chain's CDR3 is CASSYRDSHTDEQYF. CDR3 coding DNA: TGTGCCAGCAGTTACCGGGACAGCCACACCGACGAGCAGTACTTC.

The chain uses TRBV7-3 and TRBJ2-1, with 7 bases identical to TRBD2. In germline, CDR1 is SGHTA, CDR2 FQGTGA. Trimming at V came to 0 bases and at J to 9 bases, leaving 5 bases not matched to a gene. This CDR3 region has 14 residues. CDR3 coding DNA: TGTGCCAGCAGCTTAACGACTAGCTTTAGTGAGCAGTTCTTC. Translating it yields CASSLTTSFSEQFF.

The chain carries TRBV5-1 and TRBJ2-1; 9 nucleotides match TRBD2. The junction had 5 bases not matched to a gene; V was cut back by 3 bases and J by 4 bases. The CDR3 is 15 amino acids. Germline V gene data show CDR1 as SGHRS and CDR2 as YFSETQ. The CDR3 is CASSSTSGRYNEQFF. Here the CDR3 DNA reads TGCGCCAGCAGCTCAACTAGCGGGCGGTACAATGAGCAGTTCTTC.

CDR3 sequence: CASSSRGPFSSYEQYF. CDR3 DNA: TGTGCCAGCAGCTCAAGAGGTCCATTCAGCTCCTACGAGCAGTACTTC. This chain links TRBV7-2 with TRBJ2-7, with D unclear. The V and J ends lost 4 bases and 0 bases respectively, with 16 bases between them. Germline CDR1 reads SGHTA; CDR2 reads FQGNSA. The CDR3 totals 16 residues.

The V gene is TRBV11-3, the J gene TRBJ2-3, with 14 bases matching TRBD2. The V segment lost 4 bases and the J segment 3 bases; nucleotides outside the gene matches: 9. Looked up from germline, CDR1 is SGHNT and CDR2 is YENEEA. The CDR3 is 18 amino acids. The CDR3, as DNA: TGTGCCAGCAGCTCCCGAGGACTAGCGGGAGGCGGGACAGATACGCAGTATTTT. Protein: CASSSRGLAGGGTDTQYF.

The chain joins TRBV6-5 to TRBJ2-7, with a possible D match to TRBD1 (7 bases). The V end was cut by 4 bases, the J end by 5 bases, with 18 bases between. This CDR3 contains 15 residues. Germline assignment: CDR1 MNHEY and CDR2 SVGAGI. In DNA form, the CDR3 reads TGTGCCAGCAGTTGGGGGTTCGGGGGACAGAACGAGCAGTACTTC. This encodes CASSWGFGGQNEQYF.

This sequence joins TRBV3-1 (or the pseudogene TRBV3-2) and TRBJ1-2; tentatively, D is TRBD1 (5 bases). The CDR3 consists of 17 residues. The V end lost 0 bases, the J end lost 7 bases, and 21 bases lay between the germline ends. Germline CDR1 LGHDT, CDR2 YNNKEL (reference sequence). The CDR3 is CASSQEGLGGSIAGYTF. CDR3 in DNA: TGTGCCAGCAGCCAAGAAGGCCTCGGGGGATCCATTGCTGGCTACACCTTC.

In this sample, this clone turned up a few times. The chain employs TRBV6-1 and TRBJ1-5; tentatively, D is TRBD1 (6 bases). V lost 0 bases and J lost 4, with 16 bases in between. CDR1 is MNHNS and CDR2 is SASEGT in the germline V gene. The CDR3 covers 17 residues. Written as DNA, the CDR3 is TGTGCCAGCAGTGAAGCGCGTCCAGGGGTGATAAATCAGCCCCAGCATTTT. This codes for CASSEARPGVINQPQHF.

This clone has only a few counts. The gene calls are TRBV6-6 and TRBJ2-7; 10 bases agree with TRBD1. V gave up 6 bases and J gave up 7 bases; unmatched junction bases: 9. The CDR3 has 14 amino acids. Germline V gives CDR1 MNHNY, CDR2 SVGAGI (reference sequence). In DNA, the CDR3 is TGTGCCAGCAGGCCGGGACAGGGGTCCGAAGAGCAGTACTTC. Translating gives CASRPGQGSEEQYF.

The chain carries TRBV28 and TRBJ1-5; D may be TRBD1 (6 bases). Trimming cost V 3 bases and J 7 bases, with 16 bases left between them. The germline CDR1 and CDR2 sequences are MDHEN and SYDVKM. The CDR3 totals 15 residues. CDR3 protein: CASSFRVPGDQPQHF. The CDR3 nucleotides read TGTGCCAGCAGTTTTAGGGTCCCAGGGGACCAGCCCCAGCATTTT.

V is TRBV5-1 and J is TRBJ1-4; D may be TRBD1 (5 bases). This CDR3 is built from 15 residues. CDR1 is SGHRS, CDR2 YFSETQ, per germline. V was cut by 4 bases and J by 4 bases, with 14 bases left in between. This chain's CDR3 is CASSRGEQHNEKLFF. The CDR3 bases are TGCGCCAGCAGCCGGGGGGAGCAGCATAATGAAAAACTGTTTTTT.